This TCR beta chain is drawn from a study of blood T cell repertoires in COVID-19. Study background: The United States, Italy and Spain supplied acute and convalescent COVID-19 samples. The analysed material was cDNA or gDNA that came from T cells, B-cell-depleted T cells, or PBMCs.

Original handling: Nucleated cell number was recorded as an estimate derived from reference gene primer amplification. The table came from immunoSEQ multiplex PCR; TCRdb's copy has only in-frame clones and leaves some out. V and J calls and clone size follow that table, whereas D and trimming were derived from the DNA. The sample gives 310,000 or so clones, more than 75% of which show up once; 3% to 4% is in the top ten. The CDR3 totals 14 residues. The trim removed 5 bases at V and 4 bases at J, leaving 2 bases unmatched. CDR1 is LNHDA, CDR2 SQIVND, per germline (reference sequence). The chain has TRBV19 and TRBJ1-6, with 7 bases fitting TRBD1. The TCR was taken from a woman aged 45-60 years with active or convalescent COVID-19. The sequencing sample was made of peripheral blood. The CDR3, as DNA: TGTGCCAGTAGTGGACAGGCTTATAATTCACCCCTCCACTTT. It specifies CASSGQAYNSPLHF.